The sequence of this T cell receptor beta chain was determined in a study of immune characterization of retroperitoneal liposarcoma. MiXCR, run by TCRdb on the PCR reads, gives a single entry per CDR3 protein. The table includes roughly 20,000 distinct CDR3 sequences, 37% detected once. The CDR3 is 15 amino acids. The V end was cut by 2 bases, the J end by 0 bases, with 8 bases between. Germline CDR1 and CDR2: MNHNY and SVGAGI (reference sequence). This clonotype is classed as medium-sized. The specimen sequenced was blood. This TCR was sampled from a male donor with retroperitoneal liposarcoma. This rearrangement joins TRBV6-6 to TRBJ2-1; perhaps TRBD1 as D (5 bases). CDR3 loop: CASSYDRSSYNEQFF. Written as DNA, the CDR3 is TGTGCCAGCAGTTACGACAGAAGCTCCTACAATGAGCAGTTCTTC.